The sequence of this T cell receptor (beta chain) was determined in a study of blood T cell repertoires in COVID-19. Original handling: Reference gene primer amplification yielded estimated nucleated cell counts. Profiled with immunoSEQ multiplex PCR; TCRdb holds only in-frame clones, not every one. V, J and clone size are taken as reported in that table, and D and trimming were inferred from the DNA itself. This repertoire shows more than 250,000 clones, roughly 85% found once; its top ten account for about 4.5%. Germline loops: CDR1 MNHEY, CDR2 SVGAGI. The ends were cut back, 5 bases at V and 1 base at J, with 14 bases in the middle. The length of the CDR3 is 15 residues.

Sequenced material: peripheral blood. The chain uses TRBV6-5 and TRBJ1-1; D may be TRBD1 (5 bases). This TCR derives from a man in his 60s who had recovered from COVID-19. The CDR3, as DNA: TGTGCCAGCAGTCCGGGAGGGACCAAGAACACTGAAGCTTTCTTT. Amino acids: CASSPGGTKNTEAFF.